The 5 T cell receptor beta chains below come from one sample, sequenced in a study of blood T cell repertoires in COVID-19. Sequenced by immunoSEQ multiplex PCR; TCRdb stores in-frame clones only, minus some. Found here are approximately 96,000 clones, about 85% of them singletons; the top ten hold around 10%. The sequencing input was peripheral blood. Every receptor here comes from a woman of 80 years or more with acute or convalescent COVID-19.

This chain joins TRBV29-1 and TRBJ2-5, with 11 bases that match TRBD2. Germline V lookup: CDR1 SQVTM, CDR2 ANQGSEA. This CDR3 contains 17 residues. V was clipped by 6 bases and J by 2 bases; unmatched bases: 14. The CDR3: CSVLGRASGGPQETQYF. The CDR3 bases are TGCAGCGTGCTCGGGAGGGCTAGCGGGGGGCCACAAGAGACCCAGTACTTC.

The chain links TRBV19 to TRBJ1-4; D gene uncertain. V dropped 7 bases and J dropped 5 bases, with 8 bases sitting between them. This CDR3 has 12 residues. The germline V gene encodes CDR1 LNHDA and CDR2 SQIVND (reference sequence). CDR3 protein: CASKGANEKLFF. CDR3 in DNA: TGTGCCAGTAAAGGAGCGAATGAAAAACTGTTTTTT.

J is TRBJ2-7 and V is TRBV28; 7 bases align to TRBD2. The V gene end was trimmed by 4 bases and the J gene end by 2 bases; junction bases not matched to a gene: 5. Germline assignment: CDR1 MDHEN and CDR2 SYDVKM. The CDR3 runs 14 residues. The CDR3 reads CASSSSAGAYEQYV. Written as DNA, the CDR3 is TGTGCCAGCAGTTCCTCGGCGGGGGCCTACGAGCAGTACGTC.

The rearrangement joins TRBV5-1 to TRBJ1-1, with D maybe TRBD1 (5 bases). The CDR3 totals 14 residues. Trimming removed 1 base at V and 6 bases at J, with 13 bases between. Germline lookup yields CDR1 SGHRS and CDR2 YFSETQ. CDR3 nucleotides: TGCGCCAGCAGCTTGACAGGAGCGAAACCTGAAGCTTTCTTT. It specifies CASSLTGAKPEAFF.

The CDR3 loop reads CASSYSGQGGQPQHF. The CDR3 DNA sequence: TGTGCCAGCAGTTACTCGGGACAGGGTGGCCAGCCCCAGCATTTT. The V gene is TRBV6-5, the J gene TRBJ1-5, with 9 bases identical to TRBD1. Trimming took 0 bases from V and 7 from J; bases not matched to a gene: 4. CDR3 length: 15 amino acids. The germline V gene has CDR1 MNHEY and CDR2 SVGAGI.